What follows are 26 T cell receptor beta chains derived from one specimen sequenced in a study of T cell responses to AZD1222 COVID-19 vaccine. TCRdb keeps only in-frame clones here, not all; method: immunoSEQ multiplex PCR. Of 120,000 or so clones listed, around 89% are singletons. The sample consisted of peripheral blood, taken on day 0 of MenACWY control vaccination. These receptors came from an adult in good health.

This sequence joins TRBV9 and TRBJ2-3; D gene uncertain. The CDR3 spans 14 residues. Germline CDR1 SGDLS, CDR2 YYNGEE. V dropped 0 bases and J dropped 2 bases, with 7 bases sitting between them. The CDR3 sequence is CASSVGSVTDTQYF. The CDR3 bases are TGTGCCAGCAGCGTAGGGAGCGTCACAGATACGCAGTATTTT.

The chain is built from TRBV6-5 and TRBJ1-6; D is possibly TRBD1 (5 bases). Trimming took off 7 bases at V and 7 bases at J, with 14 bases between the two ends. Germline CDR1 is MNHEY and CDR2 is SVGAGI. There are 14 residues in the CDR3. The CDR3 DNA follows: TGTGCCAGCATTGGGGACGGTACGAATTCACCCCTCCACTTT. Its protein is CASIGDGTNSPLHF.

The V gene is TRBV19, the J gene TRBJ2-1, with a possible D match to TRBD2 (5 bases). V was shortened by 3 bases and J by 8 bases, with 17 bases between the two germline ends. This CDR3 spans 15 amino acids. Germline CDR1 LNHDA, CDR2 SQIVND (reference sequence). The DNA of the CDR3 is TGTGCCAGTAGTATCGTCCGGGATTCTTCCCATGAGCAGTTCTTC. Protein: CASSIVRDSSHEQFF. The full variable domain, completed using reference TRBV19 and TRBJ2-1, is DGGITQSPKYLFRKEGQNVTLSCEQNLNHDAMYWYRQDPGQGLRLIYYSQIVNDFQKGDIAEGYSVSREKKESFPLTVTSAQKNPTAFYLCASSIVRDSSHEQFFGPGTRLTVL.

This chain uses TRBV9 with TRBJ2-1; TRBD1 or TRBD2 may be the D gene (5 bases each). Trimming cost V 3 bases and J 7 bases, with 14 bases left between them. The CDR3 is 14 amino acids. The germline V gene has CDR1 SGDLS and CDR2 YYNGEE. The CDR3 spells CASSARDGWNEQFF. CDR3 coding DNA: TGTGCCAGCAGCGCCCGGGACGGGTGGAATGAGCAGTTCTTC.

This chain joins TRBV11-2 and TRBJ2-7; D remains ambiguous. Trimming shortened V by 1 base and J by 2 bases, and 6 bases separated the two germline ends. The CDR3 consists of 13 residues. Germline loops: CDR1 SGHAT, CDR2 FQNNGV. The CDR3 nucleotides are TGTGCCAGCAGCTTAGGTGGTACCTACGAGCAGTACTTC. It translates to CASSLGGTYEQYF. The variable domain in full, with the rest retrieved from reference TRBV11-2 and TRBJ2-7, is EAGVAQSPRYKIIEKRQSVAFWCNPISGHATLYWYQQILGQGPKLLIQFQNNGVVDDSQLPKDRFSAERLKGVDSTLKIQPAKLEDSAVYLCASSLGGTYEQYFGPGTRLTVT.

V is TRBV5-4 and J is TRBJ2-7; 13 positions agree with TRBD2. The CDR3 runs 16 residues. The J segment lost 0 bases and the V segment lost 0 bases, leaving 0 bases of the junction unmatched. Germline CDR1 is SGHNT and CDR2 is YYREEE (reference sequence). DNA of the CDR3: TGTGCCAGCAGCTTGGGACTAGCGGGAGGCTCCTACGAGCAGTACTTC. Translating it yields CASSLGLAGGSYEQYF.

The sample holds a few counts of this clone. The gene calls are TRBV30 and TRBJ2-1; TRBD2 agrees at 12 bases. V was pared by 2 bases and J by 6 bases, with 14 bases of the junction left unmatched. The CDR3 runs to 18 residues. The germline V gene encodes CDR1 GTSNPN and CDR2 SVGIG (reference sequence). This chain's CDR3 is CAWSLEGTSGRIGNEQFF. The CDR3 region has the DNA TGTGCCTGGAGTCTAGAGGGGACTAGCGGGCGTATTGGCAATGAGCAGTTCTTC. Together with reference TRBV30 and TRBJ2-1, the CDR3 gives the full variable domain: SQTIHQWPATLVQPVGSPLSLECTVEGTSNPNLYWYRQAAGRGLQLLFYSVGIGQISSEVPQNLSASRPQDRQFILSSKKLLLSDSGFYLCAWSLEGTSGRIGNEQFFGPGTRLTVL.

The chain has TRBV29-1 and TRBJ2-7; 7 nucleotides agree with TRBD2. CDR1 is SQVTM and CDR2 is ANQGSEA in the germline V gene. The J segment lost 6 bases and the V segment lost 3 bases, leaving 8 bases of the junction unmatched. This CDR3 contains 13 residues. CDR3 region: CSVEGRETGEQYF. In DNA, the CDR3 is TGCAGCGTTGAGGGGCGGGAGACGGGCGAGCAGTACTTC.

This chain connects TRBV24-1 to TRBJ1-2, with 8 positions matching TRBD1. CDR3 length: 13 residues. Trimming took 5 bases from V and 8 from J; bases not matched to a gene: 6. The V gene's germline CDR1 is KGHDR and CDR2 SFDVKD. The CDR3 is CATSGRTGNGYTF. CDR3 bases: TGTGCCACCAGTGGCCGGACAGGGAACGGCTACACCTTC.

This chain links TRBV10-3 with TRBJ1-1; D is perhaps TRBD1 (5 bases). Germline CDR1 is ENHRY and CDR2 is SYGVKD. V was pared by 4 bases and J by 4 bases, with 19 bases between. The CDR3 has 16 amino acids. The CDR3 spells CAISAKGGGGVTEAFF. CDR3 sequence (DNA): TGTGCCATCAGTGCAAAAGGTGGGGGTGGTGTCACTGAAGCTTTCTTT.

A note on this clone: Germline and junction disagree at one end, which may indicate a read error. This chain connects TRBV11-2 to TRBJ2-2, with 12 bases lining up with TRBD2. Germline CDR1 reads SGHAT; CDR2 reads FQNNGV. The length of the CDR3 is 17 residues. The CDR3 is CASSLELAGGNTGELFF. The CDR3 DNA is TGTGCCAGCAGCCTAGAACTAGCGGGGGGAAACACCGGGGAGCTGTTTTTT.

The chain has TRBV7-8 and TRBJ2-7, with 9 bases lining up with TRBD1. This CDR3 is built from 16 residues. Germline V CDR1 and CDR2: SGHVS, FQNEAQ. Losses at the gene ends were 2 bases for V and 1 base for J; bases not matched to a gene: 6. CDR3: CASSLMGQGGSYEQYF. As DNA, the CDR3 is TGTGCCAGCAGCTTAATGGGACAGGGTGGGTCCTACGAGCAGTACTTC.

The rearrangement uses TRBV12-5 and TRBJ1-2; D uncertain. The CDR3 extends over 12 amino acids. Germline loops: CDR1 LGHNT, CDR2 FRNRAP. The V end lost 6 bases, the J end lost 7 bases, and 12 bases lay between the germline ends. The CDR3 DNA follows: TGTGCTAGTGGAGGGCATATATCTGGCTACACCTTC. This translates into CASGGHISGYTF.

The gene calls are TRBV7-2 and TRBJ1-1; 12 bases align to TRBD1. Trimming cost V 0 bases and J 3 bases; bases outside gene matches: 8. Germline V gene sequence: CDR1 SGHTA, CDR2 FQGNSA. The CDR3 is 18 amino acids. CDR3 sequence reads: CASSLAGDRGRRDTEAFF. For the CDR3, the DNA is TGTGCCAGCAGCTTAGCCGGGGACAGGGGGCGTCGGGACACTGAAGCTTTCTTT.

This chain uses TRBV6-5 with TRBJ1-1; tentative D call: TRBD1 (5 bases). Germline CDR1 and CDR2: MNHEY and SVGAGI. The V end lost 6 bases, the J end lost 3 bases, and 14 bases lay between the germline ends. This CDR3 has 14 amino acids. The CDR3, as DNA: TGTGCCAGCAGGTCGGGGCGGTTGGACACTGAAGCTTTCTTT. This translates into CASRSGRLDTEAFF.

The genes are TRBV6-5 and TRBJ2-7; D may be TRBD2 (6 bases). This CDR3 contains 13 residues. Germline assignment: CDR1 MNHEY and CDR2 SVGAGI. V was trimmed by 8 bases and J by 1 base, leaving 12 bases between them. CDR3 DNA: TGTGCCAGCGCGTCGGGAGCGTCCTACGAGCAGTACTTC. It yields the protein CASASGASYEQYF.

This clone was seen only once. This chain links TRBV18 with TRBJ2-1; 9 nucleotides line up with TRBD2. The CDR3 extends over 17 amino acids. The V and J ends lost 1 base and 0 bases, in that order; junction bases with no gene match: 4. Germline CDR1 KGHSH, CDR2 LQKENI. DNA for the CDR3: TGTGCCAGCTCACCACTTCTAGCGGGAAACTCCTACAATGAGCAGTTCTTC. Translating gives CASSPLLAGNSYNEQFF.

The chain combines TRBV5-6 with TRBJ1-2; possible D gene TRBD1, 6 bases. CDR1 and CDR2 from the germline V gene are SGHDT and YYEEEE. The CDR3 loop spans 16 amino acids. With 2 bases removed from V and 2 bases from J, the gap between germline ends came to 16 bases. The CDR3 bases are TGTGCCAGCAGCTTATATCTAACAGGGTCAAACTATGGCTACACCTTC. Amino acids: CASSLYLTGSNYGYTF.

The J gene is TRBJ1-6, the V gene TRBV9, with D uncertain. CDR3 size: 13 residues. The germline CDR1 and CDR2 sequences are SGDLS and YYNGEE. V gave up 4 bases and J gave up 14 bases, with 16 bases separating them. This CDR3 is CASSTAESSALHF. CDR3 nucleotide sequence: TGTGCCAGCAGCACCGCGGAGTCTTCGGCCCTCCACTTT.

A few counts support this clone. This rearrangement joins TRBV11-3 to TRBJ1-1; D unclear. Germline V lookup: CDR1 SGHNT, CDR2 YENEEA. Trimming cost V 0 bases and J 0 bases, with 5 bases left between them. The CDR3 loop spans 14 amino acids. The CDR3 DNA reads TGTGCCAGCAGCTTAGATAACATGAACACTGAAGCTTTCTTT. Translating gives CASSLDNMNTEAFF.

The count of this clone is one. The chain joins TRBV7-9 to TRBJ2-2; no clear D. The V end lost 1 base, the J end lost 4 bases, and 7 bases lay between the germline ends. Per the germline V gene, CDR1 is SEHNR and CDR2 is FQNEAQ (reference sequence). This CDR3 spans 14 amino acids. The DNA for the CDR3 is TGTGCCAGCAGCTTAGATCGGAGCACCGGGGAGCTGTTTTTT. Translating gives CASSLDRSTGELFF.

The genes are TRBV30 and TRBJ2-3, with 9 bases matching TRBD1. This CDR3 spans 15 amino acids. V gave up 3 bases and J gave up 4 bases; unmatched junction bases: 8. In germline, CDR1 is GTSNPN, CDR2 SVGIG (reference sequence). CDR3 residues: CAWSKGQGGSDTQYF. The CDR3, as DNA: TGTGCCTGGAGCAAGGGACAGGGAGGTTCAGATACGCAGTATTTT.

The rearrangement links TRBV6-5 to TRBJ2-1, with TRBD2 identical over 12 bases. The CDR3 runs 15 residues. Trimming at V came to 5 bases and at J to 4 bases, leaving 3 bases not matched to a gene. Per the germline V gene, CDR1 is MNHEY and CDR2 is SVGAGI. In nucleotides, the CDR3 is TGTGCCAGCAGTCGGACTAGCGGGACATACAATGAGCAGTTCTTC. Its protein is CASSRTSGTYNEQFF.

The chain has TRBV29-1 and TRBJ2-3, with 8 bases matching TRBD2. The CDR3 length is 15 residues. Unmatched junction bases numbered 12, after V lost 5 bases and J lost 5 bases. The germline gives CDR1 SQVTM, CDR2 ANQGSEA. The CDR3 DNA is TGCAGCGTTACCCCACTAGCGGAGGGGGAAGATACGCAGTATTTT. Its protein is CSVTPLAEGEDTQYF.

CDR3 sequence reads: CAISDEGYDGYTF. CDR3 sequence (DNA): TGTGCCATCAGTGATGAGGGGTATGACGGCTACACCTTC. This sequence joins TRBV10-3 and TRBJ1-2; weak D call: TRBD1 (5 bases). The V end was cut by 3 bases, the J end by 8 bases, with 13 bases between. This CDR3 region has 13 residues. The germline CDR1 and CDR2 sequences are ENHRY and SYGVKD.

CDR3 nucleotides: TGTGCCAGCCGCCGGGACGTTGCTGGAAACACCATATATTTT. Its translation: CASRRDVAGNTIYF. The V and J genes are TRBV6-5 and TRBJ1-3, with D possibly matching TRBD1 (5 bases). Germline CDR1 is MNHEY and CDR2 is SVGAGI. The CDR3 runs 14 residues. The ends were cut back, 8 bases at V and 2 bases at J, with 13 bases in the middle.